This passage covers 9 T cell receptor beta chains from one sample sequenced in a study of blood T cells in healthy people across ages. Combining a sample-barcoded 5' primer with a J-beta primer mix, a second PCR ran for about 7 to 12 cycles. Each CDR3 protein is one row after TCRdb ran MiXCR on the 5' RACE reads. Of about 770,000 distinct CDR3 sequences listed, roughly 44% are singletons. The sample comprised blood. The source is a man aged 55 to 69 in good health.

The genes are TRBV7-2 and TRBJ2-1; the D is unclear. Germline V gene sequence: CDR1 SGHTA, CDR2 FQGNSA. There are 13 residues in the CDR3. V shed 7 bases and J shed 6 bases, with 13 bases lying between them. The CDR3 region is CASMLMSSNEQFF. In nucleotides, the CDR3 is TGTGCCAGCATGTTGATGAGTAGCAATGAGCAGTTCTTC.

The chain carries TRBV4-3 and TRBJ2-7; D not certain. Between the trimmed V and J ends, which lost 0 bases and 3 bases, there was a span of 6 bases. This CDR3 has 13 residues. Looked up from germline, CDR1 is LGHNA and CDR2 is YSLEER. As DNA, the CDR3 is TGCGCCAGCAGCCAAGATCGTAACTACGAGCAGTACTTC. Translating gives CASSQDRNYEQYF.

This chain links TRBV28 with TRBJ1-2; D perhaps matches TRBD1 (6 bases). V gave up 6 bases and J gave up 7 bases, with 18 bases separating them. The germline gives CDR1 MDHEN, CDR2 SYDVKM. The CDR3 consists of 14 residues. The CDR3 region is CASRIPGQVFGYTF. CDR3 DNA sequence: TGTGCCAGCAGGATCCCGGGACAAGTCTTTGGCTACACCTTC.

The chain combines TRBV5-6 with TRBJ2-7; TRBD1 or TRBD2 may be the D gene (5 bases each). Germline CDR1 reads SGHDT; CDR2 reads YYEEEE. The ends were cut back, 7 bases at V and 2 bases at J, with 13 bases in the middle. The CDR3 contains 13 residues. For the CDR3, the DNA is TGTGCCAGCGACAGCATGGGAGCCTACGAGCAGTACTTC. It translates to CASDSMGAYEQYF.

The J gene is TRBJ2-2, the V gene TRBV15; D perhaps matches TRBD1 (6 bases). In germline, CDR1 is LNHNV, CDR2 YYDKDF (reference sequence). Deletions cut 4 bases from V and 0 bases from J, with 18 bases between. This CDR3 is 18 amino acids long. CDR3 in amino acids: CATSIWPGQSTNTGELFF. The CDR3 nucleotides are TGTGCCACCAGCATTTGGCCGGGACAATCTACGAACACCGGGGAGCTGTTTTTT.

This clonotype was recorded only once. The chain carries TRBV20-1 and TRBJ2-3; a weak D match, TRBD2 (6 bases). Trimming stripped 2 bases from V and 6 bases from J, with 12 bases between. CDR3 length equals 13 residues. CDR1 and CDR2 (germline): DFQATT, SNEGSKA (reference sequence). In DNA form, the CDR3 reads TGCAGTGCTAGATCCCCGAGCGGGGATACGCAGTATTTT. Translated, it gives CSARSPSGDTQYF.

The V and J genes are TRBV11-3 and TRBJ2-1, with a tentative D call TRBD2 (6 bases). The germline V gene has CDR1 SGHNT and CDR2 YENEEA. Trimming cost V 3 bases and J 4 bases, with 13 bases left between them. This CDR3 spans 15 amino acids. The CDR3 nucleotides read TGTGCCAGCAGCTTGGGTCATAGCGGTTACAATGAGCAGTTCTTC. Its protein is CASSLGHSGYNEQFF.

The rearrangement joins TRBV9 to TRBJ2-7, with no clear D. The CDR3 has 13 amino acids. Looked up from germline, CDR1 is SGDLS and CDR2 is YYNGEE. The germline V and J ends were trimmed by 3 bases and 3 bases, with 10 bases remaining between them. The chain's CDR3 is CASSGGSLYEQYF. DNA of the CDR3: TGTGCCAGCAGCGGGGGAAGCCTCTACGAGCAGTACTTC.

This clonotype was seen more than once but under ten times. This chain connects TRBV6-2 or TRBV6-3 to TRBJ2-1, with TRBD2 identical over 8 bases. The ends lost 2 bases at V and 10 bases at J; junction bases unmatched: 7. Germline V lookup: CDR1 MNHEY, CDR2 SVGEGT. This CDR3 spans 14 amino acids. The DNA of the CDR3 is TGTGCCAGCAGTTACGCGACCCGACTAGCGGAGCAGTTCTTC. Protein product: CASSYATRLAEQFF.